The 31 T cell receptor beta chains reported below all come from one sample, sequenced in a study of cytomegalovirus exposure and HLA in healthy donors. Use of 60 Vbeta and 13 Jbeta primers characterized the PCR. Sequenced by immunoSEQ multiplex PCR; TCRdb stores in-frame clones only, minus some. The table lists 150,000 to 200,000 clones, 79% of them singletons. Sequenced input: PBMCs. The receptors come from a woman aged 50 to 60 in good health and CMV-seronegative.

V is TRBV6-6 and J is TRBJ2-7; TRBD2 matches 7 bases. The CDR3 consists of 14 residues. Trimming cost V 0 bases and J 7 bases; bases outside gene matches: 6. The germline CDR1 and CDR2 sequences are MNHNY and SVGAGI (reference sequence). This CDR3 is CASSYSSIGGEQYF. CDR3 DNA: TGTGCCAGCAGTTACTCAAGCATCGGGGGGGAGCAGTACTTC.

V usage is TRBV28 and J usage is TRBJ2-7; TRBD2 is a possible D gene (5 bases). The germline gives CDR1 MDHEN, CDR2 SYDVKM. This CDR3 has 16 amino acids. The V and J ends lost 4 bases and 3 bases respectively, with 19 bases between them. The CDR3 reads CASSSLGWGAYYEQYF. CDR3 sequence (DNA): TGTGCCAGCAGTTCCCTCGGTTGGGGAGCTTACTACGAGCAGTACTTC.

The chain couples TRBV9 to TRBJ2-3; D is perhaps TRBD1 (6 bases). The CDR3 contains 16 residues. Germline V gene sequence: CDR1 SGDLS, CDR2 YYNGEE. V lost 0 bases to trimming and J lost 6 bases, with 17 bases between them. The CDR3: CASSVATTGRRDTQYF. The CDR3 nucleotides are TGTGCCAGCAGCGTAGCTACGACAGGCCGACGGGATACGCAGTATTTT.

This chain connects TRBV5-1 to TRBJ2-3; the match to TRBD2 covers 7 bases. CDR1 and CDR2 from the germline V gene are SGHRS and YFSETQ. The length of the CDR3 is 16 residues. Unmatched junction bases numbered 9, after V lost 0 bases and J lost 5 bases. In DNA, the CDR3 is TGCGCCAGCAGCTTGGTAGGAGCCCAGCGGGGAGATACGCAGTATTTT. It is translated as CASSLVGAQRGDTQYF.

The rearrangement links TRBV6-6 to TRBJ2-5; D is possibly TRBD2 (6 bases). The J call is doubtful: the DNA matches TRBJ2-7 better. The CDR3 runs 13 residues. CDR1 MNHNY and CDR2 SVGAGI come from the germline V gene (reference sequence). The CDR3 sequence: CASRPGGAYEQYF. CDR3 nucleotides: TGTGCCAGCAGACCCGGGGGAGCCTACGAGCAGTACTTC.

The J gene is TRBJ2-1, the V gene TRBV29-1; 14 nucleotides match TRBD2. The CDR3 length is 16 residues. V trimming: 0 bases; J trimming: 4 bases; junction bases outside the gene matches: 2. Per the germline V gene, CDR1 is SQVTM and CDR2 is ANQGSEA. The CDR3 region has the DNA TGCAGCGTTGAAGAGGGGACTAGCGGGAGATACAATGAGCAGTTCTTC. Its protein product is CSVEEGTSGRYNEQFF.

This chain connects TRBV2 to TRBJ1-6; 10 bases agree with TRBD1. This CDR3 region has 14 residues. The V gene's germline CDR1 is SNHLY and CDR2 FYNNEI. After removal of 7 bases from V and 6 bases from J, the junction contained 3 bases not matched to a gene. CDR3 protein: CASTRTGGNSPLHF. CDR3 nucleotide sequence: TGTGCCAGCACTAGGACAGGGGGTAATTCACCCCTCCACTTT.

CDR3 bases: TGTGCCAGCAGTCCCCGGACTAGCGGCCAAGAGACCCAGTACTTC. It yields the protein CASSPRTSGQETQYF. This sequence joins TRBV27 and TRBJ2-5; 10 bases are shared with TRBD2. CDR3 length equals 15 residues. Germline trimming cut 5 bases from V and 1 base from J; bases unmatched to any gene: 4. CDR1 and CDR2 (germline): MNHEY, SMNVEV (reference sequence).

The genes are TRBV6-1 and TRBJ1-3; 8 bases align to TRBD1. The germline V gene encodes CDR1 MNHNS and CDR2 SASEGT. The CDR3 has 14 amino acids. V trimming: 4 bases; J trimming: 8 bases; junction bases outside the gene matches: 7. The CDR3 DNA reads TGTGCCAGCAGTGTCGGGACAGGCCGAGACACCATATATTTT. Translating it yields CASSVGTGRDTIYF.

The chain combines TRBV10-3 with TRBJ2-1; tentative D call: TRBD2 (6 bases). Germline CDR1 reads ENHRY; CDR2 reads SYGVKD. Trimming removed 0 bases at V and 6 bases at J, with 9 bases between. The CDR3 is made up of 14 amino acids. The CDR3 loop is CAISESQTSNEQFF. DNA for the CDR3: TGTGCCATCAGTGAGTCGCAGACTAGCAATGAGCAGTTCTTC.

This chain uses TRBV29-1 with TRBJ2-7; possible D gene TRBD2, 6 bases. CDR3 length: 12 amino acids. Trimming stripped 6 bases from V and 2 bases from J, with 11 bases between. Germline CDR1 SQVTM, CDR2 ANQGSEA. The CDR3 loop is CSVAGTPYEQYF. The CDR3 DNA reads TGCAGCGTCGCGGGAACCCCCTACGAGCAGTACTTC.

This chain links TRBV19 with TRBJ1-1; 10 nucleotides align to TRBD1. V lost 0 bases, J lost 5 bases, and 3 bases stayed unmatched. The CDR3 is made up of 15 amino acids. The germline V gene encodes CDR1 LNHDA and CDR2 SQIVND (reference sequence). In nucleotides, the CDR3 is TGTGCCAGTAGTATAGACGGACAGGGGGATACTGAAGCTTTCTTT. It translates to CASSIDGQGDTEAFF.

The chain is built from TRBV21-1 and TRBJ2-1; the table's D call, TRBD2, was not checked against the DNA. TRBV21-1 is described as a pseudogene. This CDR3 comprises 13 residues. This CDR3 is CASSNIVVNEQFF. Here the CDR3 DNA reads TGTGCCAGCAGCAATATTGTAGTTAATGAGCAGTTCTTC.

The genes are TRBV28 and TRBJ2-7; 7 bases line up with TRBD1. With 5 bases clipped from V and 0 bases from J, the junction kept 7 bases outside the gene matches. There are 15 residues in the CDR3. The V gene's germline CDR1 is MDHEN and CDR2 SYDVKM. The CDR3 reads CASSPGTVGSYEQYF. The CDR3 coding sequence is TGTGCCAGCAGTCCCGGGACAGTTGGCTCCTACGAGCAGTACTTC.

DNA for the CDR3: TGTGCCAGCAGGACCCGGGGGAGGGGAAACACCATATATTTT. Amino acid sequence: CASRTRGRGNTIYF. The chain employs TRBV6-5 and TRBJ1-3, with TRBD1 as a possible D gene (5 bases). V was trimmed by 6 bases and J by 4 bases, leaving 13 bases between them. The CDR3 length is 14 residues. Germline V gene lookup returns CDR1 MNHEY and CDR2 SVGAGI.

The rearrangement joins TRBV2 to TRBJ2-5; perhaps TRBD2 as D (6 bases). The DNA end is more similar to TRBJ2-7, so the J call may be wrong. This CDR3 comprises 15 residues. Germline V gene data show CDR1 as SNHLY and CDR2 as FYNNEI. The CDR3 region has the DNA TGTGCCAGCAGTGAATTTACCGGGGGACCGTACGAGCAGTACTTC. As protein: CASSEFTGGPYEQYF.

This chain connects TRBV28 to TRBJ2-7; 9 nucleotides agree with TRBD2. Germline trimming cut 5 bases from V and 2 bases from J; bases unmatched to any gene: 10. CDR1 and CDR2 from the germline V gene are MDHEN and SYDVKM. The CDR3 runs 16 residues. The CDR3 coding sequence is TGTGCCAGCAGTCCCCACCGTAGCGGGGGAACCTACGAGCAGTACTTC. It is translated as CASSPHRSGGTYEQYF.

The genes are TRBV27 and TRBJ2-5, with 8 bases that match TRBD2. The DNA end lines up better with TRBJ2-7; the J call may be wrong. Per the germline V gene, CDR1 is MNHEY and CDR2 is SMNVEV (reference sequence). The CDR3 covers 14 residues. The CDR3 DNA reads TGTGCCAGCAGACCAACGGGGGGGATCTACGAGCAGTACTTC. It is translated as CASRPTGGIYEQYF.

The chain recombines TRBV11-3 with TRBJ1-1; the D is unclear. CDR3 length: 16 amino acids. The germline gives CDR1 SGHNT, CDR2 YENEEA. V was shortened by 0 bases and J by 1 base, with 12 bases between the two germline ends. CDR3 region: CASSLETGSGNTEAFF. Here the CDR3 DNA reads TGTGCCAGCAGCTTAGAAACCGGGTCTGGGAACACTGAAGCTTTCTTT.

This chain uses TRBV5-4 with TRBJ2-1; maybe TRBD2 (7 bases). Germline V gives CDR1 SGHNT, CDR2 YYREEE (reference sequence). This CDR3 has 15 residues. Trimming pared 3 bases from V and 6 bases from J, leaving 16 bases between. The CDR3 region has the DNA TGTGCCAGCAGCTGGGGGGGCTCAGCAGGCAATGAGCAGTTCTTC. Its protein product is CASSWGGSAGNEQFF. The full variable domain, in which reference TRBV5-4 and TRBJ2-1 provide the parts outside the CDR3, is ETGVTQSPTHLIKTRGQQVTLRCSSQSGHNTVSWYQQALGQGPQFIFQYYREEENGRGNFPPRFSGLQFPNYSSELNVNALELDDSALYLCASSWGGSAGNEQFFGPGTRLTVL.

This chain links TRBV15 with TRBJ2-7; a weak D match, TRBD2 (5 bases). This CDR3 contains 12 residues. CDR1 and CDR2 (germline): LNHNV, YYDKDF (reference sequence). The V and J ends lost 3 bases and 4 bases respectively, with 7 bases between them. The CDR3 bases are TGTGCCACCAGCAGTCGGGGTTACGAGCAGTACTTC. Its translation: CATSSRGYEQYF.

This chain uses TRBV12-2 with TRBJ2-3; the table's D call TRBD1 went unverified against the DNA. TRBV12-2 is shown as a pseudogene. This CDR3 region has 18 residues. The CDR3 sequence is CASRVEVHDYQGTDTQYF. In DNA, the CDR3 is TGTGCAAGTCGCGTAGAGGTACATGACTACCAGGGGACAGATACGCAGTATTTT.

V gene TRBV15 combines with J gene TRBJ1-5; the D is unclear. CDR1 LNHNV and CDR2 YYDKDF come from the germline V gene (reference sequence). The CDR3 covers 14 residues. Trimming stripped 0 bases from V and 5 bases from J, with 8 bases between. The CDR3 loop is CATSRDLRDQPQHF. CDR3 sequence (DNA): TGTGCCACCAGCAGAGATTTGAGGGATCAGCCCCAGCATTTT.

V usage is TRBV5-6 and J usage is TRBJ2-4, with D hard to call. Trimming took 4 bases from V and 1 from J, leaving 9 bases between them. The germline V gene encodes CDR1 SGHDT and CDR2 YYEEEE. The CDR3 is 14 amino acids. CDR3 DNA sequence: TGTGCCAGCAGCCATTTAGAGGCCAAAAACATTCAGTACTTC. This encodes CASSHLEAKNIQYF.

V is TRBV7-2 and J is TRBJ2-3; D gene ambiguous. There are 16 residues in the CDR3. Per germline, CDR1 SGHTA and CDR2 FQGNSA. V lost 5 bases, J lost 2 bases, and 17 bases lay in between. CDR3: CASSHFTSGYTDTQYF. CDR3 nucleotide sequence: TGTGCCAGCAGCCATTTCACCTCAGGTTACACAGATACGCAGTATTTT.

The chain couples TRBV4-2 to TRBJ2-1; 10 bases map to TRBD2. The CDR3 totals 18 residues. The V gene's germline CDR1 is LGHNA and CDR2 YNFKEQ. V was pared by 1 base and J by 9 bases, with 15 bases of the junction left unmatched. CDR3 residues: CASSQAPSTSGSSGEQFF. In nucleotides, the CDR3 is TGTGCCAGCAGCCAAGCTCCCTCGACTAGCGGGTCCTCGGGTGAGCAGTTCTTC.

V usage is TRBV5-1 and J usage is TRBJ2-7, with TRBD2 matching 9 bases. CDR1 is SGHRS and CDR2 is YFSETQ in the germline V gene. The CDR3 length is 16 residues. With V trimmed by 1 base and J by 0 bases, 5 bases remained unmatched. The CDR3 is CASSLISGGNSYEQYF. CDR3 in DNA: TGCGCCAGCAGCTTGATCAGCGGGGGGAACTCCTACGAGCAGTACTTC.

This chain joins TRBV27 and TRBJ2-1; tentative D call: TRBD2 (6 bases). CDR3 size: 13 residues. Germline CDR1 is MNHEY and CDR2 is SMNVEV (reference sequence). Deletions cut 2 bases from V and 6 bases from J, with 8 bases between. CDR3: CASSLLASNEQFF. CDR3 bases: TGTGCCAGCAGTTTACTAGCGAGCAATGAGCAGTTCTTC.

The V and J genes are TRBV9 and TRBJ2-3; D possibly corresponds to TRBD2 (5 bases). The CDR3 contains 13 residues. With 4 bases removed from V and 2 bases from J, the gap between germline ends came to 8 bases. Germline lookup yields CDR1 SGDLS and CDR2 YYNGEE. The CDR3 reads CASSTRDTDTQYF. DNA for the CDR3: TGTGCCAGCAGCACCCGGGACACAGATACGCAGTATTTT. Variable domain in full (rest from reference TRBV9 and TRBJ2-3): DSGVTQTPKHLITATGQRVTLRCSPRSGDLSVYWYQQSLDQGLQFLIQYYNGEERAKGNILERFSAQQFPDLHSELNLSSLELGDSALYFCASSTRDTDTQYFGPGTRLTVL.

This clone was found once. CDR3 nucleotides: TGTGCCAGTAAGGACAGCCAAGTGGGGCATCAGCCCCAGCATTTT. This translates into CASKDSQVGHQPQHF. V is TRBV19 and J is TRBJ1-5, with D perhaps TRBD1 (6 bases). The CDR3 length is 15 residues. Germline V CDR1 and CDR2: LNHDA, SQIVND (reference sequence). Trimming left V 7 bases short and J 5 bases short, with 18 bases between.

V usage is TRBV5-1 and J usage is TRBJ2-5; D is possibly TRBD2 (6 bases). Germline V gene sequence: CDR1 SGHRS, CDR2 YFSETQ. The CDR3 consists of 15 residues. V was shortened by 0 bases and J by 1 base, with 10 bases between the two germline ends. The CDR3 is CASSLGRGIQETQYF. The CDR3 coding sequence is TGCGCCAGCAGCTTGGGGCGGGGTATCCAAGAGACCCAGTACTTC.